This T cell receptor beta chain was recorded in a study of shared clonotypes between healthy human individuals. Whole-study findings and limits: Shared clonotypes: about 4.6% naive CD4, under 4% naive CD8, 2% to 2.5% memory CD4, approximately 0.41% memory CD8.

The test was conducted at deep level. Here immunoSEQ multiplex PCR was the method, and the copy in TCRdb shows in-frame clones only, minus some. The sample shows around 1.5 million clones, 95% to 99% of them seen only once. The ends were cut back, 6 bases at V and 5 bases at J, with 14 bases in the middle. Germline assignment: CDR1 SNHLY and CDR2 FYNNEI. The CDR3 contains 13 residues. A split of CD4+ cells into CD45RA+ naive and CD45RA-negative memory subsets was performed. As to this clone: Its target is unknown.

The sequenced sample was naive CD4+ T cells sorted from blood. Subset specified: CD45RA+ positively selected. This chain connects TRBV2 to TRBJ2-7, with TRBD1 as a possible D gene (6 bases). This clonotype was obtained from a man aged 25 to 45 in good health. Here the CDR3 reads CASRTTGRNEQYF. DNA for the CDR3: TGTGCCAGCAGGACGACAGGTCGCAACGAGCAGTACTTC.